The source of this TCR beta chain is a study of siplizumab effects on memory and regulatory T cells. As concerns this clone: No antigen is known for it.

Germline V lookup: CDR1 SNHLY, CDR2 FYNNEI. This CDR3 region has 14 residues. Losses at the gene ends were 5 bases for V and 3 bases for J; bases not matched to a gene: 5. Coculture of the mixed lymphocyte reaction cells took place at 37 degrees C and lasted 6 days. Data came from immunoSEQ multiplex PCR; TCRdb stores just in-frame clones and leaves some out. The sample includes around 750 clones, 72% of them seen just once. This receptor was identified in a human donor in good health; the cells came from an allogeneic mixed lymphocyte reaction. Some clones in this sample may be carry-over from other donors' samples. J is TRBJ1-1 and V is TRBV2, with TRBD1 identical over 8 bases. Material for sequencing was CFSE-low (dividing) CD4+ T cells sorted from an allogeneic mixed lymphocyte reaction. CDR3 residues: CASSSTGGYTEAFF. In DNA form, the CDR3 reads TGTGCCAGCAGTTCAACAGGGGGGTACACTGAAGCTTTCTTT.